One and the same sample provided the 25 T cell receptor beta chains below, sequenced in a study of blood T cell repertoires in COVID-19. The table came from immunoSEQ multiplex PCR; TCRdb's copy has only in-frame clones and leaves some out. The sample records over 250,000 clones, 75% to 90% being singletons. The sample consisted of peripheral blood. These receptors were obtained from a woman in her 70s with COVID-19, enrolled during active disease.

The chain joins TRBV29-1 to TRBJ2-5, with D tentatively TRBD1 (5 bases). Trimming removed 6 bases at V and 4 bases at J, with 12 bases between. The CDR3 is 12 amino acids. CDR1 is SQVTM, CDR2 ANQGSEA, per germline. The CDR3 reads CSVQVPGETQYF. The DNA for the CDR3 is TGCAGCGTACAGGTCCCCGGAGAGACCCAGTACTTC.

Turning to this clone: The identical CDR3 is also encoded by other nucleotide sequences in the sample. The gene calls are TRBV5-1 and TRBJ2-1, with D unresolved. Germline assignment: CDR1 SGHRS and CDR2 YFSETQ. V was shortened by 0 bases and J by 7 bases, with 5 bases between the two germline ends. The CDR3 is 12 amino acids. Here the CDR3 reads CASSLGGNEQFF. In nucleotides, the CDR3 is TGCGCCAGCAGCTTGGGAGGAAATGAGCAGTTCTTC.

The rearrangement joins TRBV6-6 to TRBJ2-5; TRBD2 matches at 7 bases. This CDR3 is built from 14 residues. The V and J ends lost 8 bases and 0 bases, in that order; junction bases with no gene match: 6. Germline CDR1 is MNHNY and CDR2 is SVGAGI (reference sequence). CDR3 sequence (DNA): TGTGCCAGCTCTATCGGGGGGTACCAAGAGACCCAGTACTTC. It encodes CASSIGGYQETQYF.

The chain uses TRBV6-5 and TRBJ2-6; no firm D call. The CDR3 has 15 amino acids. The V gene's germline CDR1 is MNHEY and CDR2 SVGAGI. Between the trimmed V and J ends, which lost 7 bases and 0 bases, there was a span of 10 bases. The CDR3 is CASTISRSGANVLTF. The DNA for the CDR3 is TGTGCCAGCACTATATCCCGCTCTGGGGCCAACGTCCTGACTTTC.

This chain connects TRBV28 to TRBJ1-2, with a tentative D call TRBD1 (6 bases). Per the germline V gene, CDR1 is MDHEN and CDR2 is SYDVKM. V lost 3 bases to trimming and J lost 7 bases, with 18 bases between them. This CDR3 is built from 15 residues. DNA for the CDR3: TGTGCCAGCAGTTTTCCGACAGGCCCTTTTACTGGCTACACCTTC. This sequence encodes CASSFPTGPFTGYTF.

In DNA, the CDR3 is TGTGCCAGTAGTGTTTTGACAGTACCCATGAACACTGAAGCTTTCTTT. As protein: CASSVLTVPMNTEAFF. V gene TRBV19 combines with J gene TRBJ1-1, with a tentative D call TRBD1 (5 bases). The germline gives CDR1 LNHDA, CDR2 SQIVND (reference sequence). V lost 5 bases and J lost 0, with 16 bases in between. CDR3 length: 16 residues. The full variable domain, completed using reference TRBV19 and TRBJ1-1, is DGGITQSPKYLFRKEGQNVTLSCEQNLNHDAMYWYRQDPGQGLRLIYYSQIVNDFQKGDIAEGYSVSREKKESFPLTVTSAQKNPTAFYLCASSVLTVPMNTEAFFGQGTRLTVV.

A few counts support this clone. The chain is built from TRBV5-1 and TRBJ1-2, with D hard to call. Germline lookup yields CDR1 SGHRS and CDR2 YFSETQ. Trimming took off 1 base at V and 1 base at J, with 11 bases between the two ends. This CDR3 comprises 15 residues. CDR3 in DNA: TGCGCCAGCAGCTTGATGTCTGGGAGTAACTATGGCTACACCTTC. This translates into CASSLMSGSNYGYTF.

This clone was observed many times. V and J are TRBV19 and TRBJ2-2; D is unresolved. V was cut by 10 bases and J by 5 bases, with 5 bases left in between. The CDR3 is 10 amino acids. The germline V gene encodes CDR1 LNHDA and CDR2 SQIVND (reference sequence). CDR3 amino acids: CANLTGELFF. Here the CDR3 DNA reads TGTGCCAATTTAACCGGGGAGCTGTTTTTT.

The chain links TRBV3-1 (or the pseudogene TRBV3-2) to TRBJ1-2; TRBD1 might be the D (6 bases). Per germline, CDR1 LGHDT and CDR2 YNNKEL (reference sequence). V was shortened by 0 bases and J by 4 bases, with 18 bases between the two germline ends. The CDR3 consists of 17 residues. The chain's CDR3 is CASSQEYGVSGVYGYTF. The CDR3 region has the DNA TGTGCCAGCAGCCAAGAATACGGAGTATCAGGGGTCTATGGCTACACCTTC.

This chain links TRBV2 with TRBJ1-5, with a weak D call TRBD1 (6 bases). The germline gives CDR1 SNHLY, CDR2 FYNNEI. This CDR3 has 15 amino acids. Deletions cut 6 bases from V and 1 base from J, with 13 bases between. Here the CDR3 reads CASRREGESNQPQHF. The CDR3 nucleotides read TGTGCCAGCAGGAGGGAGGGGGAGAGCAATCAGCCCCAGCATTTT.

The V gene is TRBV5-1, the J gene TRBJ1-2; a weak D match, TRBD1 (6 bases). The CDR3 has 13 amino acids. Deletions cut 1 base from V and 10 bases from J, with 14 bases between. The germline CDR1 and CDR2 sequences are SGHRS and YFSETQ. CDR3 amino acids: CASSLTGPRDYTF. DNA of the CDR3: TGCGCCAGCAGCTTGACAGGGCCGAGGGACTACACCTTC.

This chain uses TRBV4-2 with TRBJ2-7; D possibly corresponds to TRBD1 (6 bases). Trimming shortened V by 0 bases and J by 3 bases, and 24 bases separated the two germline ends. The CDR3 has 19 residues. Per germline, CDR1 LGHNA and CDR2 YNFKEQ. CDR3 sequence (DNA): TGTGCCAGCAGCCAAGATGGTGTGGGGGCAGGGTCCACCTACTACGAGCAGTACTTC. Residues: CASSQDGVGAGSTYYEQYF.

CDR3 sequence: CASSVPPQGALAGELFF. The DNA for the CDR3 is TGTGCCAGCAGCGTCCCGCCGCAGGGGGCTTTAGCCGGGGAGCTGTTTTTT. The J gene is TRBJ2-2, the V gene TRBV9; 8 bases line up with TRBD1. CDR1 and CDR2 from the germline V gene are SGDLS and YYNGEE. J was trimmed by 6 bases and V by 2 bases; bases with no gene match: 12. This CDR3 is built from 17 residues.

The CDR3 DNA is TGTGCCAGCAGCGTAGATGCGGACACAGATACGCAGTATTTT. It codes for CASSVDADTDTQYF. The rearrangement links TRBV9 to TRBJ2-3; no definite D call. V lost 0 bases and J 2 bases, leaving 7 bases between the germline ends. The CDR3 is 14 amino acids. The V gene's germline CDR1 is SGDLS and CDR2 YYNGEE.

This clone came up once. The chain links TRBV5-4 to TRBJ2-7, with D possibly TRBD1 on 5 matching bases. Trimming left V 0 bases short and J 3 bases short, with 10 bases between. The CDR3 spans 14 residues. Germline-derived CDR1 and CDR2 are SGHNT and YYREEE (reference sequence). The CDR3 region is CASSLGQHDYEQYF. DNA for the CDR3: TGTGCCAGCAGCTTGGGACAGCATGACTACGAGCAGTACTTC.

V gene TRBV7-6 combines with J gene TRBJ1-3, with TRBD1 as a possible D gene (5 bases). The germline V and J ends were trimmed by 0 bases and 0 bases, with 12 bases remaining between them. The CDR3 consists of 17 residues. In germline, CDR1 is SGHVS, CDR2 FNYEAQ. The CDR3 DNA reads TGTGCCAGCAGCTTAGCAGGGGACTACTACTCTGGAAACACCATATATTTT. Its protein product is CASSLAGDYYSGNTIYF.

The chain combines TRBV28 with TRBJ1-1; D gene ambiguous. The CDR3 has 13 residues. Germline lookup yields CDR1 MDHEN and CDR2 SYDVKM. The V gene lost 6 bases and the J gene lost 4 bases, with 12 bases spanning the gap. CDR3 DNA sequence: TGTGCCAGCAGCGGCGTGAGGGCCACTGAAGCTTTCTTT. This sequence encodes CASSGVRATEAFF.

This clone has a single count. This rearrangement joins TRBV24-1 to TRBJ2-5; possible D gene TRBD2, 6 bases. This CDR3 contains 15 residues. The germline gives CDR1 KGHDR, CDR2 SFDVKD. The ends were cut back, 4 bases at V and 3 bases at J, with 14 bases in the middle. CDR3 DNA sequence: TGTGCCACCAGTGAGTTAGGGACGGGAGAAGAGACCCAGTACTTC. This translates into CATSELGTGEETQYF.

This chain uses TRBV19 with TRBJ2-1; possible D gene TRBD1, 6 bases. The CDR3 contains 15 residues. Germline V gene data show CDR1 as LNHDA and CDR2 as SQIVND (reference sequence). The V and J ends lost 4 bases and 7 bases respectively, with 17 bases between them. CDR3 DNA sequence: TGTGCCAGTAGTACTATCCAACTCAGGGGAAATGAGCAGTTCTTC. Amino acid sequence: CASSTIQLRGNEQFF.

This rearrangement joins TRBV19 to TRBJ2-1, with a possible D match to TRBD1 (6 bases). Trimming removed 9 bases at V and 4 bases at J, with 22 bases between. Germline V gene lookup returns CDR1 LNHDA and CDR2 SQIVND (reference sequence). The CDR3 runs to 16 residues. The CDR3 loop is CASSSTTGLRYNEQFF. CDR3 nucleotides: TGTGCCAGCTCCTCCACGACAGGACTTCGTTACAATGAGCAGTTCTTC.

The gene calls are TRBV5-1 and TRBJ2-7; 8 positions match TRBD1. This CDR3 region has 13 residues. The trim removed 5 bases at V and 5 bases at J, leaving 6 bases unmatched. From germline, CDR1 is SGHRS and CDR2 YFSETQ. In DNA form, the CDR3 reads TGCGCCAGCAGACAGGACAGGGCCCACGAGCAGTACTTC. Translated, it gives CASRQDRAHEQYF.

In DNA form, the CDR3 reads TGTGCCAGCAGTCTCGGACTAGCTCGGGAGACCCAGTACTTC. Translation gives CASSLGLARETQYF. The chain is built from TRBV27 and TRBJ2-5, with 8 bases fitting TRBD2. The CDR3 contains 14 residues. V was pared by 5 bases and J by 5 bases, with 7 bases of the junction left unmatched. Per germline, CDR1 MNHEY and CDR2 SMNVEV (reference sequence).

V is TRBV5-1 and J is TRBJ2-2; D is uncertain. The CDR3 spans 14 residues. V lost 1 base and J lost 4, with 8 bases in between. Germline V gene data show CDR1 as SGHRS and CDR2 as YFSETQ. This CDR3 is CASSLTESTGELFF. The CDR3 DNA reads TGCGCCAGCAGCTTGACGGAGAGCACCGGGGAGCTGTTTTTT.

The CDR3: CASSWKNRGRVNTQYF. The CDR3 nucleotides read TGTGCCAGCAGCTGGAAGAACAGGGGGCGCGTAAATACGCAGTATTTT. The chain combines TRBV5-8 with TRBJ2-3; TRBD1 aligns across 9 bases. This CDR3 is 16 amino acids long. Per germline, CDR1 SGHTS and CDR2 YDEGEE. After removal of 3 bases from V and 7 bases from J, the junction contained 12 bases not matched to a gene.

The chain is built from TRBV19 and TRBJ2-2; D gene uncertain. V lost 4 bases and J lost 2, with 5 bases in between. The CDR3 contains 13 residues. The germline V gene has CDR1 LNHDA and CDR2 SQIVND (reference sequence). The chain's CDR3 is CASSTRNTGELFF. CDR3 nucleotide sequence: TGTGCCAGTAGTACGAGAAACACCGGGGAGCTGTTTTTT. The full variable domain, in which reference TRBV19 and TRBJ2-2 provide the parts outside the CDR3, is DGGITQSPKYLFRKEGQNVTLSCEQNLNHDAMYWYRQDPGQGLRLIYYSQIVNDFQKGDIAEGYSVSREKKESFPLTVTSAQKNPTAFYLCASSTRNTGELFFGEGSRLTVL.